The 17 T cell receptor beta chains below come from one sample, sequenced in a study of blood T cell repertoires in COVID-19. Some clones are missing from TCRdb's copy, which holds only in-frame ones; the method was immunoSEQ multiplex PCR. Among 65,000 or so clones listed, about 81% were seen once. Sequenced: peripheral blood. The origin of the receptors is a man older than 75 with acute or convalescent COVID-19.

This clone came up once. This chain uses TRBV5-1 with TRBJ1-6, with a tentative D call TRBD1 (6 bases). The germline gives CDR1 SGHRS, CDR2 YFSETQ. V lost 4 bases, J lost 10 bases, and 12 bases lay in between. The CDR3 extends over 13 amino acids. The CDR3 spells CASSPGQNSPLHF. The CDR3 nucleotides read TGCGCCAGCAGCCCGGGACAAAACTCACCCCTCCACTTT.

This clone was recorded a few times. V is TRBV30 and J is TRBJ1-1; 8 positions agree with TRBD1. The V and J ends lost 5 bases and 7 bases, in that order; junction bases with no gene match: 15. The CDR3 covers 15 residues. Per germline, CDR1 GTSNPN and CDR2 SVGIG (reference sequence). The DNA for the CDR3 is TGTGCCTGGGGTCGGGACAGGAGGGACTGGGGTGAAGCTTTCTTT. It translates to CAWGRDRRDWGEAFF.

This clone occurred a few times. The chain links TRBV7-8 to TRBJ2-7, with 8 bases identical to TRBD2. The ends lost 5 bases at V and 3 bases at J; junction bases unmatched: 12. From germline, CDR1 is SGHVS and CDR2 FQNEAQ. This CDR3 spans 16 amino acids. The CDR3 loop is CASSPGGVAGYYEQYF. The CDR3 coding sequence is TGTGCCAGCAGCCCCGGGGGGGTAGCGGGGTACTACGAGCAGTACTTC.

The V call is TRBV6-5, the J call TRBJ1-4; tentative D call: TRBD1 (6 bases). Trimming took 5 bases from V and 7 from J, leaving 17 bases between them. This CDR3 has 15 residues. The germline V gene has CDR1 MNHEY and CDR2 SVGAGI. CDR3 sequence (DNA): TGTGCCAGCAGTCGGGGTAGAGGGGGTGGTGAAAAACTGTTTTTT. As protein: CASSRGRGGGEKLFF.

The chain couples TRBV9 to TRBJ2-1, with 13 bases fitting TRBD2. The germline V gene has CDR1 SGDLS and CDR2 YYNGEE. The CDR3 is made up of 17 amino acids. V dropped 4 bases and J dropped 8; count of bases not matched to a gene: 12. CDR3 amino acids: CASSPGLAGYSGYEQFF. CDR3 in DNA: TGTGCCAGCAGCCCGGGACTAGCGGGGTACTCGGGATATGAGCAGTTCTTC. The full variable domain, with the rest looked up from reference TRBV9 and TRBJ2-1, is DSGVTQTPKHLITATGQRVTLRCSPRSGDLSVYWYQQSLDQGLQFLIQYYNGEERAKGNILERFSAQQFPDLHSELNLSSLELGDSALYFCASSPGLAGYSGYEQFFGPGTRLTVL.

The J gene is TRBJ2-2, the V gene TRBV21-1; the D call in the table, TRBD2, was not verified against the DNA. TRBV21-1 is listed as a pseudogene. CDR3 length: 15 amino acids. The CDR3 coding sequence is TGTGCCAGCAACCCCATCGGGGGGGGCACCGGGGAGCTGTTTTTT. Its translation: CASNPIGGGTGELFF.

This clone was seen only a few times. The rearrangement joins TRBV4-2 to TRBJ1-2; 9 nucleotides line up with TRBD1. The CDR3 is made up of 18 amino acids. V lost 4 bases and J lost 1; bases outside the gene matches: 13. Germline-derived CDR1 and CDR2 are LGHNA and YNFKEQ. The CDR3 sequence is CASSRDGDRAYLNYGYTF. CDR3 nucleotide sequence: TGTGCCAGCAGCCGAGACGGGGACAGGGCCTACCTTAACTATGGCTACACCTTC.

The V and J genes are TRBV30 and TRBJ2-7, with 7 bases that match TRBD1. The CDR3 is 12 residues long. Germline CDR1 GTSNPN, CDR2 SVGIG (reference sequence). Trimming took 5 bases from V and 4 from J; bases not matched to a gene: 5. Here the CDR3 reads CAWDREAYEQYF. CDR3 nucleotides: TGTGCCTGGGACAGGGAAGCGTACGAGCAGTACTTC.

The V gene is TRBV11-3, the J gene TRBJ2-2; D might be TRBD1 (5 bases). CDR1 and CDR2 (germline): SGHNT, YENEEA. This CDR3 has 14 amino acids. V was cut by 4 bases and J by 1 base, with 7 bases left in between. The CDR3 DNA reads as TGTGCCAGCAGCTCCGACAGGAACACCGGGGAGCTGTTTTTT. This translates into CASSSDRNTGELFF.

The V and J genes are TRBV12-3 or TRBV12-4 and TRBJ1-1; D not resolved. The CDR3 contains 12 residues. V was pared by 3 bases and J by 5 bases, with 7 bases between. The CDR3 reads CASSFSGTEAFF. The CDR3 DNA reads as TGTGCCAGCAGTTTTTCGGGGACTGAAGCTTTCTTT.

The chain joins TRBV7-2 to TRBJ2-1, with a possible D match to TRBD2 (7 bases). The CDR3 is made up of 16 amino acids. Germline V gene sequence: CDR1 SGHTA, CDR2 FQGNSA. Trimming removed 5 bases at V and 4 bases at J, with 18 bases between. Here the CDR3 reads CASSPFLGGAYNEQFF. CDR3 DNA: TGTGCCAGCAGCCCCTTTTTGGGGGGGGCTTACAATGAGCAGTTCTTC.

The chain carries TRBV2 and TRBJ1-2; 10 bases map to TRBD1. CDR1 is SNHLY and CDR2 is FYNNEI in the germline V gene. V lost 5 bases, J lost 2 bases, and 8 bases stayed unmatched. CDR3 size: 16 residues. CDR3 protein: CASSSGTGVINYGYTF. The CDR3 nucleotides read TGTGCCAGCAGTTCCGGGACAGGGGTTATAAACTATGGCTACACCTTC.

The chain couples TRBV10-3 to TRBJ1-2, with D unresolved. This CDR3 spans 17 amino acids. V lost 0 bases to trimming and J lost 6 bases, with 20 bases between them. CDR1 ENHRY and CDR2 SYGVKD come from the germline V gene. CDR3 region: CAISESQREVALDGYTF. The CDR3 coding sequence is TGTGCCATCAGTGAGTCGCAGAGGGAGGTTGCGCTAGATGGCTACACCTTC.

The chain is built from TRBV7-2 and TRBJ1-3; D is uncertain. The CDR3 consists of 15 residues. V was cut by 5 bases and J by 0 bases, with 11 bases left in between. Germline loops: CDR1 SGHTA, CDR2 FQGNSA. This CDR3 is CASSRGGSSGNTIYF. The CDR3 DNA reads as TGTGCCAGCAGCCGCGGAGGGTCCTCTGGAAACACCATATATTTT.

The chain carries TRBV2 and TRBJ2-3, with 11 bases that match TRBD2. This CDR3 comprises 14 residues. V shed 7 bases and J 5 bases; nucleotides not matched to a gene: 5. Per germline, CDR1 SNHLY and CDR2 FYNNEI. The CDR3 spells CASTSTSGVDTQYF. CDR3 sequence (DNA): TGTGCCAGCACATCGACTAGCGGGGTAGATACGCAGTATTTT.

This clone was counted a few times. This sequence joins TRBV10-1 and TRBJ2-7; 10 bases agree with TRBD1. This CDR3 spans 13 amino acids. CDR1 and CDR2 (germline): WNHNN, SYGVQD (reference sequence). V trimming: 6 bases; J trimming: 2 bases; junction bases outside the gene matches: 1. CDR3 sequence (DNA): TGCGCCAGCAGCGGGACAGGGGCCTACGAGCAGTACTTC. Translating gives CASSGTGAYEQYF.

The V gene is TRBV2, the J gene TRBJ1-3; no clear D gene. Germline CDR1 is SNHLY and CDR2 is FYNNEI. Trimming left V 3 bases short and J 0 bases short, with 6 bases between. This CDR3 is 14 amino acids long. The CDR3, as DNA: TGTGCCAGCAGTGACCGGAGCTCTGGAAACACCATATATTTT. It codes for CASSDRSSGNTIYF.